The present TCR beta chain was sequenced within a study of T-cell reconstitution after alpha-beta-depleted transplantation in children. From germline, CDR1 is LGHDT and CDR2 YNNKEL (reference sequence). This CDR3 has 15 amino acids. V shed 6 bases, J shed 3 bases, and the junction held 5 bases outside the gene matches. This clonotype was found a few times. Its antigen is unidentified. Unique molecular identifiers were incorporated during preparation of the TCRbeta library. TCRdb re-analysed the PCR reads in MiXCR, keeping a single row per CDR3 protein. The sample has a few hundred thousand distinct CDR3 sequences, approximately 23% seen once. Study results and limitations: Several hundred expanded graft clones reportedly gave rise to the alpha-beta T cells present about two months after transplant. Newly produced T cells mostly accounted for T-cell counts and diversity one year post-transplant.

The chain carries TRBV3-1 and TRBJ2-1; 10 nucleotides agree with TRBD2. The sequence was collected from a male patient younger than 18 who had a stem cell transplant for acute lymphoblastic leukemia, so the T cells may come from the graft donor. Sample: PBMCs, mostly from graft donor cells, taken 180 days after TCRalphabeta/CD19-depleted stem cell transplant. The CDR3 nucleotides are TGTGCCAGCAGTCGGACTAGCGGAAACTACAATGAGCAGTTCTTC. This encodes CASSRTSGNYNEQFF.